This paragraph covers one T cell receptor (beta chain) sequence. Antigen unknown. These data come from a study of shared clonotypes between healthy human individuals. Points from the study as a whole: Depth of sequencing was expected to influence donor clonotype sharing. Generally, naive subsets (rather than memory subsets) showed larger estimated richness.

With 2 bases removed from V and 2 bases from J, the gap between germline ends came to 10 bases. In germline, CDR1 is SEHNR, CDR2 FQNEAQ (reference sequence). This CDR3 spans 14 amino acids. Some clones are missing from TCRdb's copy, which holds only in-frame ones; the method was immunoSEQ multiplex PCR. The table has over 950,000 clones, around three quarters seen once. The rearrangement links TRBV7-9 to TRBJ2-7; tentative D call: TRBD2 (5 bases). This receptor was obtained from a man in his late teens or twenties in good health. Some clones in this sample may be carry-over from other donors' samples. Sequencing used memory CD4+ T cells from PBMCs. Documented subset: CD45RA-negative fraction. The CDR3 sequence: CASSLIVGTYEQYF. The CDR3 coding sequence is TGTGCCAGCAGCTTAATCGTCGGGACCTACGAGCAGTACTTC.